This TCR beta chain was identified during a study of response to subunit inactivated influenza vaccine. Via MiXCR, TCRdb re-called the RT-PCR reads, giving one row per CDR3 protein. The sample includes 700,000 to 800,000 distinct CDR3 sequences, about a fifth seen only once; the top ten take approximately 11%. CDR1 DFQATT and CDR2 SNEGSKA come from the germline V gene (reference sequence). V gave up 5 bases and J gave up 4 bases; unmatched junction bases: 4. The CDR3 runs to 13 residues. The study's findings and limits: Each seasonal flu vaccination may recruit only limited new T cells, authors suggested.

This clonotype was found a few times. Antigen unknown. The V and J genes are TRBV20-1 and TRBJ1-5, with TRBD1 identical over 8 bases. The material sequenced was PBMCs from blood, taken 5 days after vaccination. The sequence was collected from a man aged 50 or older who received an inactivated influenza vaccine. CDR3 protein: CSAPQGANQPQHF. The CDR3 nucleotides read TGCAGTGCTCCTCAGGGGGCGAATCAGCCCCAGCATTTT.